Each of the 24 T cell receptor beta chains below was sequenced from the same sample in a study of blood T cell repertoires in COVID-19. Profiled with immunoSEQ multiplex PCR; TCRdb holds only in-frame clones, not every one. The sample includes about 500,000 clones, less than 90% of them seen just once. The sequencing sample was made of peripheral blood. The source is a woman aged 45-60 years with COVID-19, enrolled during active disease.

The chain employs TRBV5-4 and TRBJ2-7; 9 bases match TRBD2. In germline, CDR1 is SGHNT, CDR2 YYREEE (reference sequence). V lost 1 base and J lost 3; bases outside the gene matches: 8. CDR3 length: 16 amino acids. The CDR3 nucleotides read TGTGCCAGCAGCTTGAGAAGCGGGGGGCCTCACTACGAGCAGTACTTC. It codes for CASSLRSGGPHYEQYF.

The genes are TRBV29-1 and TRBJ2-3, with D possibly being TRBD1 (6 bases). Germline-derived CDR1 and CDR2 are SQVTM and ANQGSEA. This CDR3 region has 15 residues. Trimming removed 4 bases from V and 2 bases from J, with 16 bases in between. CDR3 sequence: CSVGVGALFTDTQYF. In DNA form, the CDR3 reads TGCAGCGTTGGTGTGGGGGCCTTATTCACAGATACGCAGTATTTT.

This clone was observed once. The V and J genes are TRBV5-6 and TRBJ2-3; 9 bases line up with TRBD1. The germline V gene has CDR1 SGHDT and CDR2 YYEEEE. The junction had 3 bases not matched to a gene; V was cut back by 4 bases and J by 0 bases. This CDR3 spans 15 amino acids. The CDR3 sequence is CASSGDRGSTDTQYF. The CDR3 coding sequence is TGTGCCAGCAGCGGTGACAGGGGGAGCACAGATACGCAGTATTTT.

V and J are TRBV19 and TRBJ1-1, with D perhaps matching TRBD1 (5 bases). This CDR3 contains 12 residues. The V end was cut by 3 bases, the J end by 7 bases, with 9 bases between. CDR1 LNHDA and CDR2 SQIVND come from the germline V gene (reference sequence). Here the CDR3 reads CASSIRQFEAFF. CDR3 sequence (DNA): TGTGCCAGTAGTATTCGACAGTTTGAAGCTTTCTTT.

A few counts support this clone. The V and J genes are TRBV19 and TRBJ1-6, with unresolved D. The CDR3 totals 15 residues. Germline values: CDR1 LNHDA, CDR2 SQIVND (reference sequence). The ends were cut back, 3 bases at V and 7 bases at J, with 13 bases in the middle. CDR3 loop: CASSMLAGENSPLHF. CDR3 nucleotide sequence: TGTGCCAGTAGTATGCTTGCCGGGGAGAATTCACCCCTCCACTTT.

The V call is TRBV6-5, the J call TRBJ2-5, with D tentatively TRBD2 (7 bases). The germline V and J ends were trimmed by 2 bases and 5 bases, with 15 bases remaining between them. The CDR3 is made up of 15 amino acids. Germline loops: CDR1 MNHEY, CDR2 SVGAGI. CDR3 nucleotide sequence: TGTGCCAGCAGTTACGAGAGGGGGGGTTGGGAGACCCAGTACTTC. Its protein product is CASSYERGGWETQYF.

CDR3 sequence: CASSETQDLPYTF. The CDR3 DNA sequence: TGTGCCAGCAGTGAAACACAGGACCTACCCTACACCTTC. The V and J genes are TRBV6-1 and TRBJ1-2, with D possibly matching TRBD1 (5 bases). Trimming stripped 2 bases from V and 10 bases from J, with 14 bases between. From germline, CDR1 is MNHNS and CDR2 SASEGT. The CDR3 runs 13 residues.

A word on this clone: The conserved closing phenylalanine or tryptophan is absent in this CDR3, likely reflecting a read error. The DNA is left out, because the CDR3 cannot be placed on it with certainty; the CDR3 is given as TCRdb lists it. The chain combines TRBV6-5 with TRBJ2-7; the table gives TRBD1 as D, unverified against the DNA. The CDR3 sequence runs 13 residues, both termini included. From germline, CDR1 is MNHEY and CDR2 SVGAGI. The CDR3 reads CASSLNQGGHIYI.

This clone was detected only a few times. The rearrangement uses TRBV5-4 and TRBJ1-5; perhaps TRBD1 as D (6 bases). Germline CDR1 is SGHNT and CDR2 is YYREEE (reference sequence). V shed 2 bases and J shed 7 bases, with 19 bases lying between them. The CDR3 length is 16 residues. The CDR3 loop is CASSFGGALQGQPQHF. The CDR3 nucleotides are TGTGCCAGCAGCTTCGGGGGGGCCCTACAAGGGCAGCCCCAGCATTTT.

The chain carries TRBV27 and TRBJ2-5; a weak D match, TRBD2 (6 bases). V shed 4 bases and J shed 2 bases, with 11 bases lying between them. This CDR3 is 14 amino acids long. The germline gives CDR1 MNHEY, CDR2 SMNVEV (reference sequence). The CDR3 region has the DNA TGTGCCAGCAGTTCCTTAGCGGAACAAGAGACCCAGTACTTC. Protein: CASSSLAEQETQYF.

Only one count was recorded for this clone. This chain links TRBV2 with TRBJ2-7; weak D call: TRBD1 (5 bases). The V gene's germline CDR1 is SNHLY and CDR2 FYNNEI. V dropped 4 bases and J dropped 4 bases, with 8 bases sitting between them. The CDR3 is made up of 12 amino acids. This CDR3 reads CASSGQLYEQYF. CDR3 bases: TGTGCCAGCAGTGGACAGCTATACGAGCAGTACTTC.

The V gene is TRBV9, the J gene TRBJ1-2; D is perhaps TRBD1 (6 bases). Germline V gene data show CDR1 as SGDLS and CDR2 as YYNGEE. V shed 0 bases and J shed 6 bases, with 12 bases lying between them. CDR3 length: 14 amino acids. The CDR3 loop is CASSVGRQADGYTF. CDR3 DNA sequence: TGTGCCAGCAGCGTAGGAAGACAGGCCGATGGCTACACCTTC.

This clone was recorded a few times. The chain joins TRBV5-1 to TRBJ1-6; D ambiguous. The V gene lost 4 bases and the J gene lost 13 bases, with 15 bases spanning the gap. Per germline, CDR1 SGHRS and CDR2 YFSETQ. The CDR3 contains 13 residues. The CDR3 region is CASSLNQASPLHF. CDR3 DNA sequence: TGCGCCAGCAGCCTCAACCAGGCTTCGCCCCTCCACTTT.

The J gene is TRBJ1-2, the V gene TRBV14; unclear D gene. The CDR3 is 14 residues long. V lost 1 base and J lost 5, with 11 bases in between. CDR1 and CDR2 from the germline V gene are SGHDN and FVKESK. The CDR3: CASSQGHLTYGYTF. Written as DNA, the CDR3 is TGTGCCAGCAGCCAAGGACACCTAACTTATGGCTACACCTTC.

CDR3 amino acids: CASKRGQGRADTQYF. CDR3 bases: TGTGCCAGCAAGAGGGGACAGGGGAGGGCAGATACGCAGTATTTT. The chain employs TRBV5-4 and TRBJ2-3, with TRBD1 matching over 10 bases. The CDR3 has 15 residues. The germline CDR1 and CDR2 sequences are SGHNT and YYREEE (reference sequence). V gave up 6 bases and J gave up 4 bases; unmatched junction bases: 8.

V usage is TRBV24-1 and J usage is TRBJ2-5; weak D call: TRBD1 (6 bases). CDR3 length: 14 residues. Germline loops: CDR1 KGHDR, CDR2 SFDVKD. V was pared by 2 bases and J by 4 bases, with 10 bases between. CDR3 amino acids: CATSDSRGIETQYF. As DNA, the CDR3 is TGTGCCACCAGTGATTCTAGGGGGATAGAGACCCAGTACTTC.

V usage is TRBV21-1 and J usage is TRBJ1-2; TRBD1 reflects the table's D call only, with no check against the DNA. TRBV21-1 is annotated as a pseudogene. This CDR3 contains 16 residues. CDR3 protein: CASSKAYRGRVYGYTF. DNA for the CDR3: TGTGCCAGCAGCAAAGCCTACAGGGGGCGCGTATATGGCTACACCTTC.

The gene calls are TRBV4-1 and TRBJ2-7; 7 bases map to TRBD1. J gave up 4 bases and V 1 base, and 4 bases lay outside the gene matches. CDR1 and CDR2 (germline): MGHRA, YSYEKL. The CDR3 has 14 residues. The CDR3 DNA reads as TGCGCCAGCAGCCAAGTGGCAGGGGGATACGAGCAGTACTTC. Residues: CASSQVAGGYEQYF.

In the case of this clone: Distinct nucleotide sequences in the sample also encode this CDR3. The chain employs TRBV5-6 and TRBJ2-5; D call uncertain. Trimming stripped 0 bases from V and 5 bases from J, with 5 bases between. Looked up from germline, CDR1 is SGHDT and CDR2 is YYEEEE. The CDR3 is made up of 12 amino acids. The CDR3: CASSLAGETQYF. The CDR3 coding sequence is TGTGCCAGCAGCTTGGCCGGGGAGACCCAGTACTTC.

With regard to this clone: An end of the junction differs from the germline gene, which may be a read error. This chain connects TRBV27 to TRBJ1-4; 7 bases line up with TRBD1. Per germline, CDR1 MNHEY and CDR2 SMNVEV (reference sequence). This CDR3 has 14 amino acids. The CDR3 sequence is CASSFTGAKEKLFF. The CDR3 coding sequence is TGTGCCAGCAGTTTCACAGGGGCTAAAGAAAAACTGTTTTTT.

J is TRBJ1-5 and V is TRBV2; D not resolved. CDR3 size: 11 residues. CDR1 is SNHLY and CDR2 is FYNNEI in the germline V gene. V was shortened by 5 bases and J by 4 bases, with 3 bases between the two germline ends. CDR3 region: CASSQNQPQHF. The CDR3 DNA is TGTGCCAGCAGTCAGAATCAGCCCCAGCATTTT.

This chain joins TRBV7-6 and TRBJ2-2; the match to TRBD1 covers 7 bases. The CDR3 is made up of 16 amino acids. Germline CDR1 SGHVS, CDR2 FNYEAQ. J was trimmed by 5 bases and V by 3 bases; bases with no gene match: 9. As DNA, the CDR3 is TGTGCCAGCAGCTTTCTATCGACAGGGTCGACCGGGGAGCTGTTTTTT. Encoded protein: CASSFLSTGSTGELFF. Full variable domain (remainder filled in from reference TRBV7-6 and TRBJ2-2): GAGVSQSPRYKVTKRGQDVALRCDPISGHVSLYWYRQALGQGPEFLTYFNYEAQQDKSGLPNDRFSAERPEGSISTLTIQRTEQRDSAMYRCASSFLSTGSTGELFFGEGSRLTVL.

The chain combines TRBV20-1 with TRBJ2-5; D not certain. This CDR3 contains 14 residues. The germline V gene encodes CDR1 DFQATT and CDR2 SNEGSKA (reference sequence). V lost 3 bases to trimming and J lost 7 bases, with 18 bases between them. For the CDR3, the DNA is TGCAGTGCTAGTCGCGTAGCCGACCTCGGGACCCAGTACTTC. Protein product: CSASRVADLGTQYF.

In this sample, this clone turned up a few times. This chain connects TRBV2 to TRBJ1-3; the match to TRBD1 covers 9 bases. The germline gives CDR1 SNHLY, CDR2 FYNNEI. The CDR3 has 17 residues. V gave up 1 base and J gave up 4 bases; unmatched junction bases: 8. The DNA of the CDR3 is TGTGCCAGCAGTGAAGGGGTGACAGGGGGAGGCGGAAACACCATATATTTT. It encodes CASSEGVTGGGGNTIYF.